This is a list of T cell receptor beta chains from one sample in a study of cytomegalovirus exposure and HLA in healthy donors. The protocol was immunoSEQ multiplex PCR, while the TCRdb copy is restricted to in-frame clones and leaves out a portion. The sample records 70,000 to 100,000 clones, 65% to 70% being singletons. The sample was PBMCs. Receptors originate from a woman aged 45-60 years in good health and CMV-seropositive. Each CDR3 is given with its conserved first and last residue. A D gene is named only where the DNA matches it firmly. The size entry is marked missing in some rows and otherwise reads once, few, many or a size class.

NA	TRBJ1-6	TRBV27	NA	CASSLSNPYNSPLHF	TGTGCCAGCAGTTTGTCAAATCCCTATAATTCACCCCTCCACTTT
few	TRBJ1-6	TRBV19	NA	CASSGLIAGESSYNSPLHF	TGTGCCAGTAGTGGGCTCATCGCAGGGGAAAGCTCCTATAATTCACCCCTCCACTTT
NA	TRBJ1-4	TRBV15	NA	CATSGIGRPNEKLFF	TGTGCCACCAGCGGGATAGGGAGGCCTAATGAAAAACTGTTTTTT
few	TRBJ1-2	TRBV10-3	NA	CAIREDRSYGYTF	TGTGCCATCAGGGAAGACAGGAGCTATGGCTACACCTTC
once	TRBJ1-2	TRBV6-5	NA	CASSQGGPSYGYTF	TGTGCCAGCAGTCAGGGAGGCCCTAGCTATGGCTACACCTTC
few	TRBJ1-5	TRBV28	NA	CASSATWGPNQPQHF	TGTGCCAGCAGTGCGACCTGGGGGCCTAATCAGCCCCAGCATTTT
NA	TRBJ1-1	TRBV5-1	TRBD1	CASSSTGETEAFF	TGCGCCAGCAGCTCAACAGGGGAGACTGAAGCTTTCTTT
NA	TRBJ2-1	TRBV9	NA	CASSVIPSEGGSYNEQFF	TGTGCCAGCAGCGTAATACCTTCCGAAGGGGGCTCCTACAATGAGCAGTTCTTC
NA	TRBJ1-4	TRBV6-1	TRBD1	CASSRDRTNEKLFF	TGTGCCAGCAGCCGGGACAGGACTAATGAAAAACTGTTTTTT
few	TRBJ1-2	TRBV27	TRBD1	CASRDRGIYGYTF	TGTGCCAGCAGAGACAGGGGGATCTATGGCTACACCTTC